The T cell receptor beta chain under discussion was sequenced for a study of Graves' ophthalmopathy and Graves' hyperthyroidism. Findings and limits, study-wide: The majority of expanded thyroid clonotypes above 0.001 frequency also occurred in blood. The model flagged ophthalmopathy progression at over 60% sensitivity and less than 75% specificity.

This clonotype was seen a few times. Its antigen is unknown. V lost 5 bases and J 0 bases, leaving 13 bases between the germline ends. The CDR3 sequence is 16 residues long. Ophthalmopathy not arising within 18 months of follow-up defined hyperthyroidism as stable. Hyperthyroidism patients had new diagnoses, durations under 2 months, and ages of 18 to 65. TCR beta CDR3 regions were amplified from RNA transcripts. RT-PCR with HTBI primers came first, then second-round multiplex PCR. TCRdb recomputed calls from the multiplex PCR reads with MiXCR, one row per CDR3 protein. This table holds hundreds of thousands of distinct CDR3 sequences, 22% found once.

The receptor's source is a woman under 30 with stable Graves' hyperthyroidism. Some clones in this sample may be carry-over from other donors' samples. The material sequenced was peripheral blood. The chain combines TRBV12-3 or TRBV12-4 with TRBJ2-2; D is ambiguous. For the CDR3, the DNA is TGTGCCAGCAGTCCCCCCCGTGGCACGAACACCGGGGAGCTGTTTTTT. Amino acids: CASSPPRGTNTGELFF.